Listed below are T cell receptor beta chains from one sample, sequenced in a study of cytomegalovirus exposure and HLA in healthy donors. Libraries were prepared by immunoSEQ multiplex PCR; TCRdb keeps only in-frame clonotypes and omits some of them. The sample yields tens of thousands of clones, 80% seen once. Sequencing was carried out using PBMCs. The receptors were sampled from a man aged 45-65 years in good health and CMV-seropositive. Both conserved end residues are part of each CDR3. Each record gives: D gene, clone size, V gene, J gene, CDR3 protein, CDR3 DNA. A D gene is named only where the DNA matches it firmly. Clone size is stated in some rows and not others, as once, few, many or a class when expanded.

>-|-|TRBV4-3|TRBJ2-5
CASSQSRGETQYF
TGCGCCAGCAGCCAAAGCCGGGGGGAGACCCAGTACTTC
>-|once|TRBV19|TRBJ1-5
CASSIGGPVRGNQPQHF
TGTGCCAGTAGTATAGGGGGGCCGGTTAGGGGGAATCAGCCCCAGCATTTT
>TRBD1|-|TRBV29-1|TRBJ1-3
CSVYLTGAERINTIYF
TGCAGCGTTTACCTTACAGGGGCGGAGCGAATAAACACCATATATTTT
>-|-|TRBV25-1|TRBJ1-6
CASSEYDSPLHF
TGTGCCAGCAGTGAATACGATTCACCCCTCCACTTT
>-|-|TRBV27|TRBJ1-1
CASSFLPDMNTEAFF
TGTGCCAGCAGTTTCCTCCCTGACATGAACACTGAAGCTTTCTTT
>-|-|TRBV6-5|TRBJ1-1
CASSYRTENTEAFF
TGTGCCAGCAGTTACAGGACAGAGAACACTGAAGCTTTCTTT
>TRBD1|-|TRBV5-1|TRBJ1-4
CASSVTGGAGEKLFF
TGCGCCAGCAGCGTCACAGGGGGCGCGGGTGAAAAACTGTTTTTT
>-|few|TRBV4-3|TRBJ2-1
CASSQDRSGSTYNEQFF
TGCGCCAGCAGCCAAGACCGATCGGGATCAACCTACAATGAGCAGTTCTTC
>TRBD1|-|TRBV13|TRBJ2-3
CASSFSLDRGQGQDTQYF
TGTGCCAGCAGCTTTAGCCTCGACAGGGGGCAGGGACAAGATACGCAGTATTTT
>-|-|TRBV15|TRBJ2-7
CATSRDISEGYEQYF
TGTGCCACCAGCAGAGATATTAGCGAAGGCTACGAGCAGTACTTC
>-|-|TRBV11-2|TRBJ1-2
CASSRSGDGYTF
TGTGCCAGCAGCCGCTCCGGGGATGGCTACACCTTC
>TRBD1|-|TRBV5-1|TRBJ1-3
CASSAPGQGNTIYF
TGCGCCAGCAGCGCACCGGGACAGGGAAACACCATATATTTT
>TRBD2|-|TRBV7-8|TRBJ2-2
CASRLTSGSTGELFF
TGTGCCAGCAGACTGACTAGCGGGAGTACCGGGGAGCTGTTTTTT
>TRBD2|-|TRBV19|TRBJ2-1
CASRGTSGRNEQFF
TGTGCCAGTAGGGGGACTAGCGGGAGGAATGAGCAGTTCTTC
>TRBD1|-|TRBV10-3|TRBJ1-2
CAISESGQVVGGGYTF
TGTGCCATCAGTGAGTCGGGACAGGTCGTCGGGGGCGGCTACACCTTC
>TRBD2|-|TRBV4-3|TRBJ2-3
CASSQVTAGVRTDTQYF
TGCGCCAGCAGCCAAGTGACAGCGGGGGTGAGGACAGATACGCAGTATTTT
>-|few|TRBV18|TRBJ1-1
CASSPPTGSNTEAFF
TGTGCCAGCTCACCACCAACAGGATCGAACACTGAAGCTTTCTTT
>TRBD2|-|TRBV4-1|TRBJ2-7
CASSPNTGLAGGYEQYF
TGCGCCAGCAGCCCAAACACTGGACTAGCGGGAGGCTACGAGCAGTACTTC
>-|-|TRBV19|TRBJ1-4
CASSIGQGEEKLFF
TGTGCCAGTAGTATAGGACAAGGGGAAGAAAAACTGTTTTTT
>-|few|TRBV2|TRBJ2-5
CASSETAEETQYF
TGTGCCAGCAGTGAAACAGCCGAAGAGACCCAGTACTTC
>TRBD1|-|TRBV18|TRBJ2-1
CASDTAGQGYNEQFF
TGTGCCAGCGACACAGCGGGACAGGGGTACAATGAGCAGTTCTTC
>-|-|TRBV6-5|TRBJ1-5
CASSRIRNQPQHF
TGTGCCAGCAGCAGGATACGCAATCAGCCCCAGCATTTT
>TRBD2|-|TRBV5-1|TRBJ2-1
CASSPVLAGVGNEQFF
TGCGCCAGCAGCCCAGTCCTAGCGGGAGTAGGCAATGAGCAGTTCTTC
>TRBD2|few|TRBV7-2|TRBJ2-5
CASSLALTSGRDQETQYF
TGTGCCAGCAGCTTAGCTCTTACTAGCGGGAGAGATCAAGAGACCCAGTACTTC
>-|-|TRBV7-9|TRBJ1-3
CASSQERGQSGNTIYF
TGTGCCAGCAGCCAGGAACGTGGACAGTCTGGAAACACCATATATTTT
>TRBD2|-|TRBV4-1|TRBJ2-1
CASSQDPGAASGSSYNEQFF
TGCGCCAGCAGCCAAGATCCCGGAGCAGCTAGCGGCAGCTCCTACAATGAGCAGTTCTTC
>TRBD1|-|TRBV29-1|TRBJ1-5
CSVVTGGGNQPQHF
TGCAGCGTCGTGACAGGGGGCGGCAATCAGCCCCAGCATTTT
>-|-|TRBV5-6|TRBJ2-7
CASSFGPVHYEQYF
TGTGCCAGCAGCTTTGGTCCAGTCCACTACGAGCAGTACTTC